This record covers a single T cell receptor beta chain. TCRdb's table, derived via immunoSEQ multiplex PCR, lists solely in-frame clones and lacks some. The data contain fewer than 150,000 clones, 96% of them singletons. These data come from a study of T cell changes during pregnancy in multiple sclerosis. Germline V gene data show CDR1 as SGHRS and CDR2 as YFSETQ. This CDR3 spans 20 amino acids. J lost 4 bases, V lost 3 bases, and 19 bases had no gene match. The sample was peripheral blood, taken after pregnancy. This chain joins TRBV5-1 and TRBJ2-2; TRBD1 matches at 9 bases. The TCR comes from a female donor with multiple sclerosis, enrolled in a pregnancy study. The chain's CDR3 is CASSSIGGPGTGIATGELFF. CDR3 bases: TGCGCCAGCAGCTCAATTGGGGGTCCCGGGACAGGGATTGCCACCGGGGAGCTGTTTTTT.